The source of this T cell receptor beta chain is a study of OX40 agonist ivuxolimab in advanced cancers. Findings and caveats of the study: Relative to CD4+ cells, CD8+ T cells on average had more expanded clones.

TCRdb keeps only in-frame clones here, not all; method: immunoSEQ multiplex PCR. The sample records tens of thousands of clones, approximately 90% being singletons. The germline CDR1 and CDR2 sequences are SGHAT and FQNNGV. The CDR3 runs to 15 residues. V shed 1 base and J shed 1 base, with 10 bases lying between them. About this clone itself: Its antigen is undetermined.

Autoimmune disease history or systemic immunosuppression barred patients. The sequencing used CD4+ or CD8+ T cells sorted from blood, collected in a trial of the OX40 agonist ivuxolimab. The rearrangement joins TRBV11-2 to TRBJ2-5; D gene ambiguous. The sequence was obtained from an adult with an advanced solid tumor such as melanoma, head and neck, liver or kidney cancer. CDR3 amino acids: CASSLGHYSQETQYF. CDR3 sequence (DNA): TGTGCCAGCAGCTTAGGACACTACTCCCAAGAGACCCAGTACTTC.